The clone carrying this TCR beta chain appeared a single time. It may be a read error: a sequence one base away is much more abundant. The CDR3 covers 13 residues. With 3 bases removed from V and 0 bases from J, the gap between germline ends came to 5 bases. Per germline, CDR1 SGDLS and CDR2 YYNGEE. This sample stems from a study of technical replicates of blood from a few donors. The table came from immunoSEQ multiplex PCR; TCRdb's copy has only in-frame clones and leaves some out. Here the sample spans 90,000 or so clones, 85% to 95% being singletons. The chain employs TRBV9 and TRBJ2-3; possible D gene TRBD2, 5 bases. This clonotype originated in a human donor in good health. Sequenced input: T cells isolated from PBMCs. CDR3 in amino acids: CASSGTSTDTQYF. Here the CDR3 DNA reads TGTGCCAGCAGCGGGACTAGCACAGATACGCAGTATTTT.